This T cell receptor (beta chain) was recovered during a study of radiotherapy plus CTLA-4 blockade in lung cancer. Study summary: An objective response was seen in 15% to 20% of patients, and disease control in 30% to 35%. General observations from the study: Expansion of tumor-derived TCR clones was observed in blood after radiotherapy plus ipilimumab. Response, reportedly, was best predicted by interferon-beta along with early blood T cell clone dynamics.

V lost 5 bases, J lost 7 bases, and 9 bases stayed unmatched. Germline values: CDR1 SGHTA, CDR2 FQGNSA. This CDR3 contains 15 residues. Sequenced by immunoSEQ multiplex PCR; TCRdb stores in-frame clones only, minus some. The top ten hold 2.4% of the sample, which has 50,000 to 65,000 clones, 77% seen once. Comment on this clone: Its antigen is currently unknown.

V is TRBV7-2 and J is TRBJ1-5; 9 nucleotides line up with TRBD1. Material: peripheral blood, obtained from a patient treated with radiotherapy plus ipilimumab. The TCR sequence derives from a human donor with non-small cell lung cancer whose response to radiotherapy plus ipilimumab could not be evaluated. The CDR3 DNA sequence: TGTGCCAGCAGCCCAGGGGGACAGGGTGGCCAGCCCCAGCATTTT. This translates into CASSPGGQGGQPQHF.